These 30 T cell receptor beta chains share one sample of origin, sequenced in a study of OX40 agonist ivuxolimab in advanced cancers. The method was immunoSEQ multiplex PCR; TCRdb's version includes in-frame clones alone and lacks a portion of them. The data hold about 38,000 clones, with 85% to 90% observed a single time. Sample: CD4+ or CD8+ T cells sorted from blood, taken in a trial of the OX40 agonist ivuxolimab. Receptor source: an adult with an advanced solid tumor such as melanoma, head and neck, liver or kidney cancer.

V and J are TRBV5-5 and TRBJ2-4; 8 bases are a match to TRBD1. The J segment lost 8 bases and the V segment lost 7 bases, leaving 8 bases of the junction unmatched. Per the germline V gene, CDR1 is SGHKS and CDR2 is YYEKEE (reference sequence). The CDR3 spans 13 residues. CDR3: CASGQGRMDIQYF. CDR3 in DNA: TGTGCCAGCGGACAGGGACGGATGGACATTCAGTACTTC.

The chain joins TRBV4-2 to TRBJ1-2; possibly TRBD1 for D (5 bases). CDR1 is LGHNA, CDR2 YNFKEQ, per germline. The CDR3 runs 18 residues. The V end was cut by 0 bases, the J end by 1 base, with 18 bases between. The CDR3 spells CASSQEVGRVGGNYGYTF. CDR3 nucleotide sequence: TGTGCCAGCAGCCAAGAGGTGGGCAGGGTCGGGGGTAACTATGGCTACACCTTC.

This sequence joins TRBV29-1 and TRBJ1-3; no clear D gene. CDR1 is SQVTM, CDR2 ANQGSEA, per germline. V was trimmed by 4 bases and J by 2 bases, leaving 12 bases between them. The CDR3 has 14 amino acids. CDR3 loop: CSVGVGGTGNTIYF. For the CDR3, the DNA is TGCAGCGTTGGGGTTGGAGGTACTGGAAACACCATATATTTT.

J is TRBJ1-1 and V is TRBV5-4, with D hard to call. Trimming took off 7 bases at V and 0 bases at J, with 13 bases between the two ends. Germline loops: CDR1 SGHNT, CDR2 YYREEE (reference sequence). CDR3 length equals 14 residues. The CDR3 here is CASGKGTLNTEAFF. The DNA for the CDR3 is TGTGCCAGCGGGAAGGGTACGTTGAACACTGAAGCTTTCTTT.

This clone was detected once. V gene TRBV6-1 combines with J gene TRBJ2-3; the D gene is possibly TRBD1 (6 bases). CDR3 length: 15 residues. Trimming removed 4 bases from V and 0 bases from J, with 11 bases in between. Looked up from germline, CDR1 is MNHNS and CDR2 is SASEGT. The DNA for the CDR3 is TGTGCCAGCAGTGCTACAGGGTCTAGCACAGATACGCAGTATTTT. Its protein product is CASSATGSSTDTQYF.

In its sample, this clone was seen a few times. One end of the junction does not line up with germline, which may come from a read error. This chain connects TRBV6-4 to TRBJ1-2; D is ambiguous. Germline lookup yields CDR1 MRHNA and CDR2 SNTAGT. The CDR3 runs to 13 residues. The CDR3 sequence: CASSDSFNSGYTF. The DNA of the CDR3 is TGTGCCAGCAGTGACAGCTTCAACTCTGGCTACACCTTC.

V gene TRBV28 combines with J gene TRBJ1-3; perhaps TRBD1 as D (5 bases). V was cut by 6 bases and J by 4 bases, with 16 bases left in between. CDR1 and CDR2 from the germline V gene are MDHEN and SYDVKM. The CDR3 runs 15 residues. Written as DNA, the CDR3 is TGTGCCAGCAGCGTCCTCTCAGGGCCAGGAAACACCATATATTTT. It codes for CASSVLSGPGNTIYF.

CDR3 loop: CASSRDWNTEAFF. In nucleotides, the CDR3 is TGTGCCAGCAGTCGGGACTGGAACACTGAAGCTTTCTTT. The V call is TRBV2, the J call TRBJ1-1; tentative D call: TRBD1 (5 bases). CDR1 is SNHLY and CDR2 is FYNNEI in the germline V gene. V lost 5 bases and J lost 1, with 8 bases in between. This CDR3 region has 13 residues.

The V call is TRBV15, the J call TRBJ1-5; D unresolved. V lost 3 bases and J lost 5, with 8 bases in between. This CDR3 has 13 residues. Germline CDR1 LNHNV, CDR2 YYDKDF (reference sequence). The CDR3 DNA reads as TGTGCCACCAGCAGTCAGGAGGATCAGCCCCAGCATTTT. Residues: CATSSQEDQPQHF.

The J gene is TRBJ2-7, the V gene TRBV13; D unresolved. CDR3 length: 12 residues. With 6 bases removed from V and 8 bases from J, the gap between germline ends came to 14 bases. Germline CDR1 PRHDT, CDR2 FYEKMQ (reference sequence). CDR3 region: CASSETPTQQYF. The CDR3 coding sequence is TGTGCCAGCAGTGAAACCCCTACACAGCAGTACTTC.

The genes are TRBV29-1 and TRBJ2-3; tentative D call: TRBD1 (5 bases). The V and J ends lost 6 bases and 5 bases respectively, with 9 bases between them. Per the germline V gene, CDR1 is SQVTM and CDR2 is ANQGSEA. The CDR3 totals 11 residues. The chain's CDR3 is CSVGPGDTQYF. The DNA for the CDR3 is TGCAGCGTGGGGCCTGGAGATACGCAGTATTTT.

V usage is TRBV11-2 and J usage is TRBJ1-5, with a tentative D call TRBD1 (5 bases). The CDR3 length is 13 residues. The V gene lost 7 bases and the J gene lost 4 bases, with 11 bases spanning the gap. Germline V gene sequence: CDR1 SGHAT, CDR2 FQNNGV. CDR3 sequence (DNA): TGTGCCAGCACCCGGGGGGGGAATCAGCCCCAGCATTTT. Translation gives CASTRGGNQPQHF. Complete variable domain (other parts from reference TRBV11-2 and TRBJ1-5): EAGVAQSPRYKIIEKRQSVAFWCNPISGHATLYWYQQILGQGPKLLIQFQNNGVVDDSQLPKDRFSAERLKGVDSTLKIQPAKLEDSAVYLCASTRGGNQPQHFGDGTRLSIL.

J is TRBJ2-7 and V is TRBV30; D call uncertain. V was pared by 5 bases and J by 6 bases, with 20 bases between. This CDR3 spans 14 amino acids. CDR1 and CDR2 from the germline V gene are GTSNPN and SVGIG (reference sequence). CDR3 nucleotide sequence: TGTGCCTGGTCGAGATCTCGCCTCTTCAGCGAGCAGTACTTC. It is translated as CAWSRSRLFSEQYF.

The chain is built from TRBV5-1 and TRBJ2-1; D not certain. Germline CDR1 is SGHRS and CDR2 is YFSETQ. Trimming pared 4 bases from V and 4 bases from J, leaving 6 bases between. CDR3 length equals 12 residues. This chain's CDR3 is CASSTRYNEQFF. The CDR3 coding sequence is TGCGCCAGCAGCACTCGGTACAATGAGCAGTTCTTC. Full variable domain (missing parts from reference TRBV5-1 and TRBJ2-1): KAGVTQTPRYLIKTRGQQVTLSCSPISGHRSVSWYQQTPGQGLQFLFEYFSETQRNKGNFPGRFSGRQFSNSRSEMNVSTLELGDSALYLCASSTRYNEQFFGPGTRLTVL.

The CDR3 spells CASSLGPTGGREKLFF. CDR3 bases: TGCGCCAGCAGCTTGGGGCCTACAGGGGGCCGAGAAAAACTGTTTTTT. J is TRBJ1-4 and V is TRBV5-1; 9 positions agree with TRBD1. The CDR3 has 16 amino acids. The trim removed 0 bases at V and 8 bases at J, leaving 8 bases unmatched. CDR1 SGHRS and CDR2 YFSETQ come from the germline V gene.

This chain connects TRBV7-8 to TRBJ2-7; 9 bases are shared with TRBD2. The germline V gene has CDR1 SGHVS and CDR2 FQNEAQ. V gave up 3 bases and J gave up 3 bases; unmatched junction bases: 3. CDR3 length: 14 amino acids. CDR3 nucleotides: TGTGCCAGCAGCTTCGGACTAGCGTACTACGAGCAGTACTTC. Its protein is CASSFGLAYYEQYF.

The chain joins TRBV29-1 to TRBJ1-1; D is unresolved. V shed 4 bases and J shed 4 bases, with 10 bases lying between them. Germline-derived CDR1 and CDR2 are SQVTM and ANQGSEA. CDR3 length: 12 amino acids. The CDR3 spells CSVVSQPTEAFF. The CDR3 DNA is TGCAGCGTTGTGAGTCAGCCCACTGAAGCTTTCTTT.

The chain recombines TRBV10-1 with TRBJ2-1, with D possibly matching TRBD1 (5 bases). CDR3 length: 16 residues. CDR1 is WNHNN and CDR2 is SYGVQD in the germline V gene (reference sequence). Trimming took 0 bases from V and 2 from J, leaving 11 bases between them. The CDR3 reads CASSESRAHTYNEQFF. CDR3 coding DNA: TGCGCCAGCAGTGAGTCCAGGGCGCACACCTACAATGAGCAGTTCTTC.

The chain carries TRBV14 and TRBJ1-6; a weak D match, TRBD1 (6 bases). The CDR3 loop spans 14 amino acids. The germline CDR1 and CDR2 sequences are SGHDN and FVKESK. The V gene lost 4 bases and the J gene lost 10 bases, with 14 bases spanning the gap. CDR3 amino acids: CASSRDTWFSPLHF. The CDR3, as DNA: TGTGCCAGCAGCCGGGACACTTGGTTCTCACCCCTCCACTTT.

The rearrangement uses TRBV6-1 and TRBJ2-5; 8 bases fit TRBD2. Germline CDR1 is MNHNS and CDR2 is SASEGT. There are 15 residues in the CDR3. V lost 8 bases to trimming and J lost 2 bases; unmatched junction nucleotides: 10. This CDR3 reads CASGLLRGGQETQYF. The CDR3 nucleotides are TGTGCCAGCGGACTTTTACGGGGGGGACAAGAGACCCAGTACTTC.

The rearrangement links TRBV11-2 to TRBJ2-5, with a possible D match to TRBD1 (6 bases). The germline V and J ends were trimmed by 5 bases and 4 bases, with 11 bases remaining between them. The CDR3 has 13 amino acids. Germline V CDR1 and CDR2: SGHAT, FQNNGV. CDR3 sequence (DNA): TGTGCCAGCAGCAGAGGGGGAGCAGAGACCCAGTACTTC. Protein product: CASSRGGAETQYF.

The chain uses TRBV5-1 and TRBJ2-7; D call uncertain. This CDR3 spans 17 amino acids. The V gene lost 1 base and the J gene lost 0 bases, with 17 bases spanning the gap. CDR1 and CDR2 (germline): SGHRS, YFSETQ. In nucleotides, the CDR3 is TGCGCCAGCAGCTTGAGGCCGGGTCGCTACCCCTCCTACGAGCAGTACTTC. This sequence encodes CASSLRPGRYPSYEQYF. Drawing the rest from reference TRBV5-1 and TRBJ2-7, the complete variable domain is KAGVTQTPRYLIKTRGQQVTLSCSPISGHRSVSWYQQTPGQGLQFLFEYFSETQRNKGNFPGRFSGRQFSNSRSEMNVSTLELGDSALYLCASSLRPGRYPSYEQYFGPGTRLTVT.

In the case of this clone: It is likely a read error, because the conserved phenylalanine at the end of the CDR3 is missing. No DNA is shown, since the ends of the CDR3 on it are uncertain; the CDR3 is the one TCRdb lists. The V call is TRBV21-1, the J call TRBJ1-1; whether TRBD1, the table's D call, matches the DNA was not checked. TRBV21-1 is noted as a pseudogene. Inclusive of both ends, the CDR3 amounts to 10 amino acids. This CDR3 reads CASSKDGTSI.

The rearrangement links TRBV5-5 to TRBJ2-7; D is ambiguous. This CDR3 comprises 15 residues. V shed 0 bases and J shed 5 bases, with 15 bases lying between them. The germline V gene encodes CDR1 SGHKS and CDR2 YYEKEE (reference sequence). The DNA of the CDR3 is TGTGCCAGCAGCTTGGACCCACCGCTTGCGGACGAGCAGTACTTC. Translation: CASSLDPPLADEQYF. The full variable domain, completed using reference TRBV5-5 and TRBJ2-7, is DAGVTQSPTHLIKTRGQQVTLRCSPISGHKSVSWYQQVLGQGPQFIFQYYEKEERGRGNFPDRFSARQFPNYSSELNVNALLLGDSALYLCASSLDPPLADEQYFGPGTRLTVT.

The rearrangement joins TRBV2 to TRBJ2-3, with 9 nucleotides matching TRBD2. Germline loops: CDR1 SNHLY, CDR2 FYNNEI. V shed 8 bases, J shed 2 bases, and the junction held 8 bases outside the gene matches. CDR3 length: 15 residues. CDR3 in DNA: TGTGCCAGCGGCCGTAGCGGGGGTGTCACAGATACGCAGTATTTT. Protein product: CASGRSGGVTDTQYF. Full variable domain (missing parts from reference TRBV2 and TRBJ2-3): EPEVTQTPSHQVTQMGQEVILRCVPISNHLYFYWYRQILGQKVEFLVSFYNNEISEKSEIFDDQFSVERPDGSNFTLKIRSTKLEDSAMYFCASGRSGGVTDTQYFGPGTRLTVL.

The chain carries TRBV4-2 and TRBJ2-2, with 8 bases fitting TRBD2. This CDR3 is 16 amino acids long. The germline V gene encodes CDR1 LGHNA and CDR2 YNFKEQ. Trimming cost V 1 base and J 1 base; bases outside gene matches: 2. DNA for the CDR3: TGTGCCAGCAGCCAAGCGGGAGGGGGGAACACCGGGGAGCTGTTTTTT. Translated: CASSQAGGGNTGELFF.

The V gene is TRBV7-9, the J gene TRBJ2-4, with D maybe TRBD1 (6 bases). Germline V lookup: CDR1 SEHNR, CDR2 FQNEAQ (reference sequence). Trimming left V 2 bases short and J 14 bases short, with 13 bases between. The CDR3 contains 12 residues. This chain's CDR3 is CASSLLDREKYF. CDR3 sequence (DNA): TGTGCCAGCAGCTTATTGGACAGAGAGAAGTACTTC.

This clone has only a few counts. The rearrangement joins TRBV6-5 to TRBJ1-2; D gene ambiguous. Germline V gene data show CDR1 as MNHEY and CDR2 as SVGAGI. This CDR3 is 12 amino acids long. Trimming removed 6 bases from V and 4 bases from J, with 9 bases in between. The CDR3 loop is CASSLDGYGYTF. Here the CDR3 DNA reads TGTGCCAGCAGCCTTGACGGCTATGGCTACACCTTC.

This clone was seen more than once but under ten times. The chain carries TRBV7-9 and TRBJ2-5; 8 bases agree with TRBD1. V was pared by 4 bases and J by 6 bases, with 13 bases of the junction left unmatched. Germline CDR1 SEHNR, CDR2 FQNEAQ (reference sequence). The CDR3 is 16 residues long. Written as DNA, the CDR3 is TGTGCCAGCAGCTGGGAACTCGACAGGGGTGGGCAGACCCAGTACTTC. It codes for CASSWELDRGGQTQYF.

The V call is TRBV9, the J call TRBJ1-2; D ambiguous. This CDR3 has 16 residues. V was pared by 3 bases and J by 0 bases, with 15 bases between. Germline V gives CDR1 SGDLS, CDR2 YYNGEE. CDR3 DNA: TGTGCCAGCAGCGCTAGAAGGACTTCTGCTAACTATGGCTACACCTTC. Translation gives CASSARRTSANYGYTF.